These 2 T cell receptor beta chains share one sample of origin, sequenced in a study of blood T cell repertoires in COVID-19. The protocol was immunoSEQ multiplex PCR, while the TCRdb copy is restricted to in-frame clones and leaves out a portion. The table lists around 170,000 clones, roughly 74% of them singletons. Sequenced material: peripheral blood. The receptors shown here come from an elderly woman with acute or convalescent COVID-19.

The V and J genes are TRBV7-9 and TRBJ2-7, with D uncertain. The CDR3 runs 12 residues. The germline V and J ends were trimmed by 7 bases and 0 bases, with 7 bases remaining between them. CDR1 is SEHNR, CDR2 FQNEAQ, per germline (reference sequence). DNA of the CDR3: TGTGCCAGCACAACGAGCTCCTACGAGCAGTACTTC. This translates into CASTTSSYEQYF.

V gene TRBV28 combines with J gene TRBJ2-7; maybe TRBD2 (6 bases). This CDR3 is 16 amino acids long. Per germline, CDR1 MDHEN and CDR2 SYDVKM. Trimming took 5 bases from V and 2 from J, leaving 19 bases between them. CDR3 loop: CASSPRGAGKPYEQYF. CDR3 bases: TGTGCCAGCAGTCCGCGGGGCGCGGGAAAACCCTACGAGCAGTACTTC.